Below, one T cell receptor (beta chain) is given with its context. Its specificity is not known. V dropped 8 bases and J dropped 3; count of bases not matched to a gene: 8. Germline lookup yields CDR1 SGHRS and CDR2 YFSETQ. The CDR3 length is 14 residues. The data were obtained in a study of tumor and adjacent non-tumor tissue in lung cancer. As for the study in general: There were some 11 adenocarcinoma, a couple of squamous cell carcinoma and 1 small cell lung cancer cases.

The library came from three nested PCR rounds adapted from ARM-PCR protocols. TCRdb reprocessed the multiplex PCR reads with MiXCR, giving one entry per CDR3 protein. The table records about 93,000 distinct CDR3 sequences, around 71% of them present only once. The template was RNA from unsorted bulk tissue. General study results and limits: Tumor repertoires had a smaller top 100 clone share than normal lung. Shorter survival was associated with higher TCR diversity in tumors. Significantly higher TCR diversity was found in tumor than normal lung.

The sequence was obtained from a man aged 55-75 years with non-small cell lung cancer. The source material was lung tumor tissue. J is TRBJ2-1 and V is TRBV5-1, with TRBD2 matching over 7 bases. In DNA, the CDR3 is TGCGCCAGAAACCGGGACTATGACTACAATGAGCAGTTCTTC. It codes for CARNRDYDYNEQFF.